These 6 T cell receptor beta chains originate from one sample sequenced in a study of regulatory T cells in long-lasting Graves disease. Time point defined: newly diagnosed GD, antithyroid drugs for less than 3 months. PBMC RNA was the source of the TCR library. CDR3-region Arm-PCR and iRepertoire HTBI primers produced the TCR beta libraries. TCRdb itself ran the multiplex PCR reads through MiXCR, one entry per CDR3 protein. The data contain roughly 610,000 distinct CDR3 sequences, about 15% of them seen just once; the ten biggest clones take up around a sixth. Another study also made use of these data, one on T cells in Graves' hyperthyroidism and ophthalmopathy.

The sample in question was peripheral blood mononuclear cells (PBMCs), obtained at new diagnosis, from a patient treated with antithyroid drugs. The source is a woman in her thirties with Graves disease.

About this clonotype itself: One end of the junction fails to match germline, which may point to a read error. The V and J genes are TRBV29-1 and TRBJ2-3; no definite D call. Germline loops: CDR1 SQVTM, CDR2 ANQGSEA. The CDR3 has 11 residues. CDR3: CSIEVTDTQYF. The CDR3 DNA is TGCAGCATTGAAGTCACAGATACGCAGTATTTT.

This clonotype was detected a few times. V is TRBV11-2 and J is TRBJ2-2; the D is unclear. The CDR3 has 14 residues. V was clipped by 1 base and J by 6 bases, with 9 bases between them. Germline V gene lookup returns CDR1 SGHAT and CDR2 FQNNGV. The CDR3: CASSLVRVPGELFF. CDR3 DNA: TGTGCCAGCAGCTTAGTTCGGGTACCCGGGGAGCTGTTTTTT.

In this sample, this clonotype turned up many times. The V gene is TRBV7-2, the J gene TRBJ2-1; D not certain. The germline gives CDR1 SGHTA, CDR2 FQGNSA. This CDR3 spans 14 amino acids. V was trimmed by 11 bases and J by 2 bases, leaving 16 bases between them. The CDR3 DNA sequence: TGTGCCTCAGCCAGCCGAGGTGCCTACAATGAGCAGTTCTTC. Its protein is CASASRGAYNEQFF.

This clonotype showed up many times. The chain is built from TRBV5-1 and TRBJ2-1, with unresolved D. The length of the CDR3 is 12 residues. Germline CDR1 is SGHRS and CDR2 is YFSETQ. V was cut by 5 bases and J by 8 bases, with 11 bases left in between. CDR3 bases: TGCGCCAGCAGTTCTAAACGCGATGAGCAGTTCTTC. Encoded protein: CASSSKRDEQFF.

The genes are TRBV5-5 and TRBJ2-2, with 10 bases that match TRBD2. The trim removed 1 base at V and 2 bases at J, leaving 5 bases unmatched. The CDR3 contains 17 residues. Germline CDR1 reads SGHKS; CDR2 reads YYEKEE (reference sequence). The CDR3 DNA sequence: TGTGCCAGCAGCTTGAGGGTAGCGGGAGGTAACACCGGGGAGCTGTTTTTT. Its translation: CASSLRVAGGNTGELFF. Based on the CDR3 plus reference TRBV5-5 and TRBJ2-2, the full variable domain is DAGVTQSPTHLIKTRGQQVTLRCSPISGHKSVSWYQQVLGQGPQFIFQYYEKEERGRGNFPDRFSARQFPNYSSELNVNALLLGDSALYLCASSLRVAGGNTGELFFGEGSRLTVL.

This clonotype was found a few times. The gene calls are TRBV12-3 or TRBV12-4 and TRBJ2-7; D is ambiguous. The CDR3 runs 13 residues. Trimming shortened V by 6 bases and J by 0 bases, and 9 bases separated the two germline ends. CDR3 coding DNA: TGTGCCAGCAGCCGGACCGACTCCTACGAGCAGTACTTC. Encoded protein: CASSRTDSYEQYF.